A single sample is the source of the 2 T cell receptor beta chains below, sequenced in a study of PD-L1 blockade in urothelial cancer. Here immunoSEQ multiplex PCR was the method, and the copy in TCRdb shows in-frame clones only, minus some. Found here are about 38,000 clones, approximately 86% of them singletons; the top ten hold 24%. Time point in this sample: peripheral blood 6 weeks after treatment start. The sample was PBMCs, taken around atezolizumab (anti-PD-L1) treatment. The receptor source for this set is a man in his sixties with urothelial cancer.

This rearrangement joins TRBV7-9 to TRBJ2-4; 7 nucleotides line up with TRBD2. V lost 5 bases to trimming and J lost 2 bases; unmatched junction nucleotides: 6. Germline V gene data show CDR1 as SEHNR and CDR2 as FQNEAQ (reference sequence). CDR3 size: 15 residues. This chain's CDR3 is CASSAERGSKNIQYF. CDR3 bases: TGTGCCAGCAGCGCCGAGCGGGGTTCCAAAAACATTCAGTACTTC.

This clone turned up a few times. This sequence joins TRBV7-9 and TRBJ1-2; TRBD1 aligns across 7 bases. The CDR3 extends over 13 amino acids. The junction had 6 bases not matched to a gene; V was cut back by 5 bases and J by 6 bases. Germline-derived CDR1 and CDR2 are SEHNR and FQNEAQ (reference sequence). This CDR3 is CASSRGTENGYTF. In DNA, the CDR3 is TGTGCCAGCAGCCGCGGGACAGAGAATGGCTACACCTTC.